This is a list of T cell receptor beta chains from one sample in a study of T cell clonotyping in hematopoietic cell transplantation. The method was immunoSEQ multiplex PCR; TCRdb's version includes in-frame clones alone and lacks a portion of them. The sample has approximately 16,000 clones; 70% to 90% are singletons. Sequenced sample: peripheral blood mononuclear cells. All receptors derive from a woman between 40 and 50 years old in good health. Some clones in this sample may be carry-over from other donors' samples. The CDR3 runs from the conserved cysteine through the conserved F or W. A D gene is named only where the DNA matches it firmly. The listing skips clone size in some rows; elsewhere it reads once, few, many or a size class.

j_call	clone_size	v_call	d_call	cdr3_aa	cdr3_nt
TRBJ1-1	.	TRBV9	.	CASSVGGRGNTEAFF	TGTGCCAGCAGCGTCGGGGGGCGCGGGAACACTGAAGCTTTCTTT
TRBJ1-3	medium-sized	TRBV6-5	.	CASSYSSGNTIYF	TGTGCCAGCAGTTATAGCTCTGGAAACACCATATATTTT
TRBJ1-2	.	TRBV7-9	.	CASSLDATVKFGYTF	TGTGCCAGCAGCTTAGACGCGACAGTGAAGTTCGGCTACACCTTC
TRBJ1-5	.	TRBV6-5	.	CASNGDNQPQHF	TGTGCCAGCAATGGAGACAATCAGCCCCAGCATTTT
TRBJ1-1	.	TRBV5-1	.	CASSLPPGQEAFF	TGCGCCAGCAGCTTGCCGCCCGGGCAGGAAGCTTTCTTT
TRBJ1-2	once	TRBV5-6	.	CASSARSSNYGYTF	TGTGCCAGCAGCGCGAGGTCAAGTAACTATGGCTACACCTTC
TRBJ2-6	.	TRBV6-9	TRBD2	CASTIAGWKGSGANVLTF	TGTGCCAGCACCATAGCGGGTTGGAAAGGGTCTGGGGCCAACGTCCTGACTTTC
TRBJ2-5	.	TRBV12-5	TRBD1	CASGLGQGTQETQYF	TGTGCTAGTGGTTTGGGACAGGGGACTCAAGAGACCCAGTACTTC
TRBJ2-1	.	TRBV6-1	.	CASSVYYYNEQFF	TGTGCCAGCAGTGTCTACTACTACAATGAGCAGTTCTTC
TRBJ2-6	.	TRBV6-1	TRBD2	CASSEVRGALPLSGANVLTF	TGTGCCAGCAGTGAAGTGCGGGGGGCCCTCCCTCTCTCTGGGGCCAACGTCCTGACTTTC
TRBJ2-1	.	TRBV19	.	CASSIGGYNEQFF	TGTGCCAGTAGTATTGGGGGCTACAATGAGCAGTTCTTC
TRBJ1-5	.	TRBV19	.	CASSWTDYSNQPQHF	TGTGCCAGTAGCTGGACGGATTATAGCAATCAGCCCCAGCATTTT
TRBJ2-7	.	TRBV11-2	.	CASSLDYVSPMPYEQYF	TGTGCCAGCAGCTTAGATTATGTCAGTCCAATGCCCTACGAGCAGTACTTC
TRBJ2-3	.	TRBV5-1	.	CASSSTGITDTQYF	TGCGCCAGCAGCTCTACAGGGATAACAGATACGCAGTATTTT
TRBJ2-1	.	TRBV28	TRBD2	CASSSTPKALAGGPSEQFF	TGTGCCAGCAGTTCGACCCCCAAGGCACTAGCGGGAGGGCCGTCTGAGCAGTTCTTC
TRBJ1-2	.	TRBV19	.	CASSPRTLVDGYTF	TGTGCCAGTAGTCCCCGGACCCTAGTAGATGGCTACACCTTC
TRBJ2-1	.	TRBV5-4	TRBD2	CASSVRLAAGEQFF	TGTGCCAGCAGCGTCCGCCTAGCGGCCGGGGAGCAGTTCTTC
TRBJ1-6	.	TRBV20-1	.	CSVGIGSPLHF	TGCAGTGTGGGGATAGGCTCACCCCTCCACTTT
TRBJ1-1	.	TRBV27	.	CASSPGLMNTEAFF	TGTGCCAGCAGTCCTGGCCTTATGAACACTGAAGCTTTCTTT
TRBJ1-1	once	TRBV15	TRBD1	CATSRDLRVGGGGEAFF	TGTGCCACCAGCAGAGATCTGAGGGTAGGGGGCGGCGGTGAAGCTTTCTTT
TRBJ1-1	.	TRBV27	TRBD1	CASSLWTGVRTEAFF	TGTGCCAGCAGTTTATGGACAGGGGTCCGGACTGAAGCTTTCTTT
TRBJ2-5	.	TRBV9	TRBD2	CASSDPGLAGGGETQYF	TGTGCCAGCAGCGACCCGGGACTAGCGGGAGGGGGCGAGACCCAGTACTTC
TRBJ2-7	.	TRBV9	.	CASSVEDRQDYEQYF	TGTGCCAGCAGCGTAGAAGACAGGCAAGACTACGAGCAGTACTTC